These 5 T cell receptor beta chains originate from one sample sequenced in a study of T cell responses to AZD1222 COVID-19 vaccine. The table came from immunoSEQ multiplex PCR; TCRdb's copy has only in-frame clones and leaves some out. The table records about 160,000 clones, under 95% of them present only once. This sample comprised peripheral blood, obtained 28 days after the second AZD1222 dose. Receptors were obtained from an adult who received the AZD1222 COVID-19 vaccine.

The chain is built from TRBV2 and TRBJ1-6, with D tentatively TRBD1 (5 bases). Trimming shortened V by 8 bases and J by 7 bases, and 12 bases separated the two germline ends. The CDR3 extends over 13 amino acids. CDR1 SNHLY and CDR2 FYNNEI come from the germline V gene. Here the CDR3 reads CASQGLGNSPLHF. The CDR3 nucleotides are TGTGCCAGCCAGGGTCTAGGGAATTCACCCCTCCACTTT.

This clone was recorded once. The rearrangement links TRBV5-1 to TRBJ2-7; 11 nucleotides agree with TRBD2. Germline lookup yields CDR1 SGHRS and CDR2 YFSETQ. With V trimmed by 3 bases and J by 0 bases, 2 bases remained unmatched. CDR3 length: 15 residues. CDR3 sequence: CASSSGLAVSYEQYF. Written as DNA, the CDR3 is TGCGCCAGCAGCTCGGGACTAGCGGTCTCCTACGAGCAGTACTTC.

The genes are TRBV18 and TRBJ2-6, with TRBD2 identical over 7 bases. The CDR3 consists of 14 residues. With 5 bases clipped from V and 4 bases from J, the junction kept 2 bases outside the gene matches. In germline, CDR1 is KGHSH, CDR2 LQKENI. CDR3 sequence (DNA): TGTGCCAGCTCAGGGGGGGACGGGGCCAACGTCCTGACTTTC. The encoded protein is CASSGGDGANVLTF.

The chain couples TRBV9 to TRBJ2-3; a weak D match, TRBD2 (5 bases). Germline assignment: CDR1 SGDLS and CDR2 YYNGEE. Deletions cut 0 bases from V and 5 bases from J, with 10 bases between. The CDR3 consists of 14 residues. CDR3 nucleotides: TGTGCCAGCAGCGTAGGGCCCAGCGGAGATACGCAGTATTTT. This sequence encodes CASSVGPSGDTQYF.

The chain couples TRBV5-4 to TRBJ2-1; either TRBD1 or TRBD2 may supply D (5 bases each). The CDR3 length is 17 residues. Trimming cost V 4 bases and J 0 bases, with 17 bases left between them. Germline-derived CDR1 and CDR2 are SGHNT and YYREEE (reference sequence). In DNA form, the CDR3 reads TGTGCCAGCAGCCCCTCCAAGCCGGGGCGCTCCTACAATGAGCAGTTCTTC. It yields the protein CASSPSKPGRSYNEQFF. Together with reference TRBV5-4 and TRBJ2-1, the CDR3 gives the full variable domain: ETGVTQSPTHLIKTRGQQVTLRCSSQSGHNTVSWYQQALGQGPQFIFQYYREEENGRGNFPPRFSGLQFPNYSSELNVNALELDDSALYLCASSPSKPGRSYNEQFFGPGTRLTVL.